These T cell receptor beta chains were read from a single sample in a study of blood T cell repertoires in COVID-19. Sequenced by immunoSEQ multiplex PCR; TCRdb stores in-frame clones only, minus some. Found here are about 280,000 clones, 75% to 90% of them singletons; the top ten hold 4.1%. Sequenced sample: PBMCs or T cells enriched from blood (not recorded which). These receptors originate from a woman aged 25 to 39 with acute COVID-19. Each CDR3 is given with its conserved first and last residue. Fields, in order: J gene, D gene, V gene, CDR3 protein. The D gene is left open where the match is weak.

j_call: TRBJ1-4
d_call: .
v_call: TRBV12-3/TRBV12-4
cdr3_aa: CATTGGGTEKLFF

j_call: TRBJ1-6
d_call: .
v_call: TRBV5-4
cdr3_aa: CASSSGQTSPLHF

j_call: TRBJ2-2
d_call: TRBD1
v_call: TRBV19
cdr3_aa: CATDGDRSLPGELFF

j_call: TRBJ2-7
d_call: .
v_call: TRBV27
cdr3_aa: CASRAAGEQYF

j_call: TRBJ2-7
d_call: TRBD2
v_call: TRBV7-6
cdr3_aa: CASSYGLVGTGEQYF

j_call: TRBJ2-1
d_call: TRBD1
v_call: TRBV24-1
cdr3_aa: CATSRTGTGNEQFF

j_call: TRBJ2-2
d_call: .
v_call: TRBV7-3
cdr3_aa: CASRNPGGELFF

j_call: TRBJ2-3
d_call: TRBD2
v_call: TRBV6-4
cdr3_aa: CASSDSMELAGTDTQYF

j_call: TRBJ2-1
d_call: TRBD2
v_call: TRBV19
cdr3_aa: CASSARGDEQFF

j_call: TRBJ2-1
d_call: TRBD1
v_call: TRBV5-1
cdr3_aa: CASAPGTGSLNEQFF

j_call: TRBJ2-7
d_call: TRBD2
v_call: TRBV5-1
cdr3_aa: CASSTGTSLSYEQYF

j_call: TRBJ1-5
d_call: .
v_call: TRBV28
cdr3_aa: CASSTTGYSQPQHF

j_call: TRBJ2-3
d_call: TRBD1
v_call: TRBV19
cdr3_aa: CASRNRGPSTDTQYF

j_call: TRBJ1-2
d_call: .
v_call: TRBV12-3/TRBV12-4
cdr3_aa: CASSFRRGGYTF

j_call: TRBJ1-5
d_call: .
v_call: TRBV28
cdr3_aa: CASSLGNSNQPQHF

j_call: TRBJ2-3
d_call: TRBD1
v_call: TRBV4-2
cdr3_aa: CASSSDRGQTDTQYF

j_call: TRBJ2-5
d_call: .
v_call: TRBV11-2
cdr3_aa: CASSRGVSTRETQYF

j_call: TRBJ1-6
d_call: TRBD1
v_call: TRBV18
cdr3_aa: CASSPMSGQGGSPLHF

j_call: TRBJ2-7
d_call: .
v_call: TRBV28
cdr3_aa: CASGPQLAF

j_call: TRBJ2-7
d_call: .
v_call: TRBV29-1
cdr3_aa: CSMTGGGYEQYF

j_call: TRBJ2-1
d_call: .
v_call: TRBV14
cdr3_aa: CASSQEEDSYNEQFF

j_call: TRBJ2-2
d_call: .
v_call: TRBV5-1
cdr3_aa: CASSPEWSTGELFF

j_call: TRBJ2-2
d_call: .
v_call: TRBV7-8
cdr3_aa: CASSQTRTGELFF

j_call: TRBJ1-2
d_call: .
v_call: TRBV10-1
cdr3_aa: CASSESVNYGYTF

j_call: TRBJ1-1
d_call: .
v_call: TRBV28
cdr3_aa: CASSADYPYGRIEAFF

j_call: TRBJ2-3
d_call: .
v_call: TRBV5-4
cdr3_aa: CASSLAPTPQSTDTQYF

j_call: TRBJ2-5
d_call: .
v_call: TRBV7-8
cdr3_aa: CASSPTSGLLMGTQYF

j_call: TRBJ1-4
d_call: TRBD1
v_call: TRBV5-1
cdr3_aa: CASSLEWAGGEKLFF

j_call: TRBJ1-2
d_call: TRBD1
v_call: TRBV27
cdr3_aa: CASSSDRTGISYGYTF